Following are 13 T cell receptor beta chains from one sample sequenced in a study of T cells in Graves' hyperthyroidism and ophthalmopathy. Amplification of TCR beta CDR3 regions used RNA as the template. RT-PCR in the first round (using the HTBI primer set) targeted the TCR CDR3. TCRdb called the multiplex PCR reads again in MiXCR, with one record for every CDR3 protein. Of approximately 400,000 distinct CDR3 sequences detected, roughly 14% appear once; the ten largest clones hold 15% to 20%. The sequencing input was blood. Every receptor here comes from a woman aged 25-40 years with Graves' ophthalmopathy.

The chain uses TRBV4-1 and TRBJ1-6; tentatively, D is TRBD1 (5 bases). Trimming shortened V by 2 bases and J by 7 bases, and 24 bases separated the two germline ends. This CDR3 comprises 19 residues. The germline V gene encodes CDR1 MGHRA and CDR2 YSYEKL. CDR3 bases: TGCGCCAGCAGCCAACCTCCGGAGGGCAGGGATGTACGGAATTCACCCCTCCACTTT. Translating it yields CASSQPPEGRDVRNSPLHF.

In its sample, this clonotype was seen many times. The gene calls are TRBV3-1 and TRBJ1-5, with 9 nucleotides matching TRBD1. The germline V gene encodes CDR1 LGHDT and CDR2 YNNKEL (reference sequence). The J segment lost 7 bases and the V segment lost 4 bases, leaving 5 bases of the junction unmatched. The CDR3 runs to 14 residues. CDR3 bases: TGTGCCAGCAGCCCCCGGACAGGGGCGCAGCCCCAGCATTTT. This encodes CASSPRTGAQPQHF.

V is TRBV6-2 or TRBV6-3 and J is TRBJ1-1, with 7 bases identical to TRBD1. Trimming removed 1 base from V and 0 bases from J; junction bases left unmatched: 8. CDR3 length equals 17 residues. Germline values: CDR1 MNHEY, CDR2 SVGEGT. CDR3: CASSYLVRDSMNTEAFF. The CDR3 DNA reads TGTGCCAGCAGTTACTTGGTCCGGGACAGTATGAACACTGAAGCTTTCTTT.

This clonotype was detected many times. The gene calls are TRBV7-2 and TRBJ1-4, with 8 bases matching TRBD1. This CDR3 is 13 amino acids long. V dropped 4 bases and J dropped 11; count of bases not matched to a gene: 6. Germline-derived CDR1 and CDR2 are SGHTA and FQGNSA. The CDR3 here is CASSSGTGEKLFF. CDR3 DNA sequence: TGTGCCAGCAGCTCAGGGACAGGCGAGAAACTGTTTTTT.

This clonotype was observed many times. The V and J genes are TRBV2 and TRBJ2-3, with D perhaps TRBD2 (6 bases). Germline values: CDR1 SNHLY, CDR2 FYNNEI. The CDR3 has 14 residues. V lost 11 bases to trimming and J lost 5 bases, with 20 bases between them. DNA of the CDR3: TGTGCCGACCAAGAGCGGGCAGCCTTAGATACGCAGTATTTT. Its translation: CADQERAALDTQYF.

This clonotype was observed many times. This chain connects TRBV20-1 to TRBJ1-3, with unresolved D. Germline CDR1 and CDR2: DFQATT and SNEGSKA (reference sequence). Trimming removed 4 bases at V and 0 bases at J, with 7 bases between. The CDR3 length is 13 residues. The CDR3 protein is CSAKRSSGNTIYF. CDR3 nucleotide sequence: TGCAGTGCTAAAAGGTCCTCTGGAAACACCATATATTTT.

This clonotype was seen ten or more times. This sequence joins TRBV15 and TRBJ2-2; 11 bases are shared with TRBD2. CDR1 and CDR2 (germline): LNHNV, YYDKDF (reference sequence). J gave up 2 bases and V 3 bases, and 8 bases lay outside the gene matches. CDR3 length: 18 amino acids. The CDR3 sequence: CATSSYNSGGANTGELFF. The CDR3 coding sequence is TGTGCCACCAGCAGCTATAATAGCGGGGGGGCCAACACCGGGGAGCTGTTTTTT.

This clonotype appeared a few times. A much larger clone differs from this one at a single base, so this may be a read error. The chain is built from TRBV18 and TRBJ2-1; 9 positions agree with TRBD1. Germline values: CDR1 KGHSH, CDR2 LQKENI. This CDR3 is 15 amino acids long. The CDR3 spells CASSPRDRVVNEQSF. In nucleotides, the CDR3 is TGTGCCAGCTCACCCCGGGACAGGGTCGTCAATGAGCAGTCCTTC.

A few counts support this clonotype. V and J are TRBV7-3 and TRBJ1-1; D remains unclear. V was cut by 7 bases and J by 0 bases, with 9 bases left in between. The CDR3 consists of 13 residues. In germline, CDR1 is SGHTA, CDR2 FQGTGA. The CDR3 region has the DNA TGTGCCAGCACCATACACTTGAACACTGAAGCTTTCTTT. It codes for CASTIHLNTEAFF.

This clonotype was detected a few times. CDR3 residues: CASSGGDVTQPQHF. Written as DNA, the CDR3 is TGTGCCAGCAGTGGAGGGGATGTTACCCAGCCCCAGCATTTT. The J gene is TRBJ1-5, the V gene TRBV25-1; TRBD1 is a possible D gene (5 bases). The CDR3 runs 14 residues. V was shortened by 4 bases and J by 7 bases, with 14 bases between the two germline ends. Germline V CDR1 and CDR2: MGHDK, SYGVNS.

The chain recombines TRBV18 with TRBJ1-1; TRBD1 aligns across 9 bases. This CDR3 contains 16 residues. The V segment lost 4 bases and the J segment 1 base; nucleotides outside the gene matches: 7. Looked up from germline, CDR1 is KGHSH and CDR2 is LQKENI. CDR3: CASSRPGQGGNTEAFF. The DNA of the CDR3 is TGTGCCAGCTCACGACCGGGACAGGGAGGGAACACTGAAGCTTTCTTT.

This clonotype was seen at least ten times. The gene calls are TRBV5-1 and TRBJ2-2; possible D gene TRBD2, 7 bases. The CDR3 contains 15 residues. Per germline, CDR1 SGHRS and CDR2 YFSETQ. V shed 4 bases and J shed 6 bases, with 16 bases lying between them. The CDR3: CASSPGGAVSGELFF. The CDR3, as DNA: TGCGCCAGCAGCCCGGGGGGCGCCGTTTCCGGGGAGCTGTTTTTT.

This chain joins TRBV5-1 and TRBJ2-7; the D call may be TRBD1 or TRBD2 (5 bases each). The V end was cut by 0 bases, the J end by 6 bases, with 16 bases between. Per the germline V gene, CDR1 is SGHRS and CDR2 is YFSETQ. This CDR3 is 15 amino acids long. In DNA, the CDR3 is TGCGCCAGCAGCTTGGCCGGGCAGGGACGGAGCGAGCAGTACTTC. Its translation: CASSLAGQGRSEQYF.